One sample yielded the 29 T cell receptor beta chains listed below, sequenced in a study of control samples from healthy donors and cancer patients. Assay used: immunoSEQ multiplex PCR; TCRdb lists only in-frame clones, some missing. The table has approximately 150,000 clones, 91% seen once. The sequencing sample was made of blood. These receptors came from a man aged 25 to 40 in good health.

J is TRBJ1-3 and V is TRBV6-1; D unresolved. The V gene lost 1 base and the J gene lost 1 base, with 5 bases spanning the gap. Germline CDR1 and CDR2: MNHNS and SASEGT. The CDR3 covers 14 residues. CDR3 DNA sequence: TGTGCCAGCAGTGAAGACGGATCTGGAAACACCATATATTTT. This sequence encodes CASSEDGSGNTIYF.

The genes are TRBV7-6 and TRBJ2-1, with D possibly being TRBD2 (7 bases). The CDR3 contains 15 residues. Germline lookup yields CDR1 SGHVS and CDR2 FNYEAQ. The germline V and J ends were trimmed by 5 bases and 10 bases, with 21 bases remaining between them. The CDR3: CASSREEWGAGEQFF. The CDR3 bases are TGTGCCAGCAGCCGGGAGGAATGGGGGGCGGGCGAGCAGTTCTTC.

CDR3 nucleotides: TGTGCCAGCAGCCCGAGCCGGGACAGGACCGGAAACACCATATATTTT. Its translation is CASSPSRDRTGNTIYF. The rearrangement links TRBV9 to TRBJ1-3, with 8 nucleotides matching TRBD1. The CDR3 runs to 16 residues. In germline, CDR1 is SGDLS, CDR2 YYNGEE. After removal of 4 bases from V and 4 bases from J, the junction contained 10 bases not matched to a gene.

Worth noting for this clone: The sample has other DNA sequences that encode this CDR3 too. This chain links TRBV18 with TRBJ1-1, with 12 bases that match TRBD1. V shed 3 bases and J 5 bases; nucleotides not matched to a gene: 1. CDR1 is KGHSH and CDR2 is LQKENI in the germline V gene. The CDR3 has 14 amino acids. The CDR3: CASSPGQGATEAFF. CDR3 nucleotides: TGTGCCAGCTCACCGGGACAGGGGGCGACTGAAGCTTTCTTT.

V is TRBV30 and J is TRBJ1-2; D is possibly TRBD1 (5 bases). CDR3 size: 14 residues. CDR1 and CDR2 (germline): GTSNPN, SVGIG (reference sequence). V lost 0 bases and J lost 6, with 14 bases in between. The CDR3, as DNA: TGTGCCTGGAGTGTACGGGATGGGACTAATGGCTACACCTTC. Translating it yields CAWSVRDGTNGYTF.

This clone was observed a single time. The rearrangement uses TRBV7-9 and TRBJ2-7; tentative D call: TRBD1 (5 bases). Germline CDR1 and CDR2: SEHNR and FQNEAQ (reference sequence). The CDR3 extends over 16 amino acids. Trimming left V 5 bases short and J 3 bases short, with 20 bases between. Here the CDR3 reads CASSKGKDIIIYEQYF. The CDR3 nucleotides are TGTGCCAGCAGCAAGGGCAAGGACATTATTATCTACGAGCAGTACTTC.

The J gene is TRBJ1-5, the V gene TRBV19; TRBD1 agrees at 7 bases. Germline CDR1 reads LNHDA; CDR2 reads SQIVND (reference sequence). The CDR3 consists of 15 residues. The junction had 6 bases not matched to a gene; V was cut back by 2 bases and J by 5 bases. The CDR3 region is CASSITDREDQPQHF. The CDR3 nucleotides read TGTGCCAGTAGTATAACCGACAGGGAGGATCAGCCCCAGCATTTT. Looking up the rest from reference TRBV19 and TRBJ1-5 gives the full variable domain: DGGITQSPKYLFRKEGQNVTLSCEQNLNHDAMYWYRQDPGQGLRLIYYSQIVNDFQKGDIAEGYSVSREKKESFPLTVTSAQKNPTAFYLCASSITDREDQPQHFGDGTRLSIL.

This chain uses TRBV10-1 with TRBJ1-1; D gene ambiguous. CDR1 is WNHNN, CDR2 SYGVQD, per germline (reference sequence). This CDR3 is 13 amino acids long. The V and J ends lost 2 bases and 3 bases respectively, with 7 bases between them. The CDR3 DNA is TGCGCCAGCAGTGAGCCGGGTTACACTGAAGCTTTCTTT. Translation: CASSEPGYTEAFF.

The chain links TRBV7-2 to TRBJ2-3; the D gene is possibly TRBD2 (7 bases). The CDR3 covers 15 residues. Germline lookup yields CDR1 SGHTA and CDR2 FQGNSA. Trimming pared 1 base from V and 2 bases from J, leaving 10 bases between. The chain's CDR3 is CASSLDGGATDTQYF. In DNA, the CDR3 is TGTGCCAGCAGCTTAGATGGGGGGGCCACAGATACGCAGTATTTT.

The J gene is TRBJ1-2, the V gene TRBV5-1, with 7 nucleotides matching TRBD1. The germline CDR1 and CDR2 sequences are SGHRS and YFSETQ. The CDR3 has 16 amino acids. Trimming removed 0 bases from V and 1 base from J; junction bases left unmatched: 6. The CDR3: CASSLGKGGNNYGYTF. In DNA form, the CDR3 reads TGCGCCAGCAGCTTGGGGAAAGGGGGCAATAACTATGGCTACACCTTC. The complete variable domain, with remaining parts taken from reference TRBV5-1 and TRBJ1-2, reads KAGVTQTPRYLIKTRGQQVTLSCSPISGHRSVSWYQQTPGQGLQFLFEYFSETQRNKGNFPGRFSGRQFSNSRSEMNVSTLELGDSALYLCASSLGKGGNNYGYTFGSGTRLTVV.

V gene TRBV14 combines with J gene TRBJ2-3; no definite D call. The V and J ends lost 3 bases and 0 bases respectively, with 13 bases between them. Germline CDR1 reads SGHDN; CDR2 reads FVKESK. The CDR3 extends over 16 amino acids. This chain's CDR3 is CASSQELLSSTDTQYF. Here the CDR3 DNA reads TGTGCCAGCAGCCAGGAGTTGCTATCGAGCACAGATACGCAGTATTTT.

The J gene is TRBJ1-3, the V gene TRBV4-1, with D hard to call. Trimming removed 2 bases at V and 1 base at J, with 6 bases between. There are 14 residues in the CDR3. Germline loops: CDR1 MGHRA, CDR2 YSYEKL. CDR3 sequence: CASSQRISGNTIYF. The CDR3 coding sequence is TGCGCCAGCAGCCAAAGGATTTCTGGAAACACCATATATTTT.

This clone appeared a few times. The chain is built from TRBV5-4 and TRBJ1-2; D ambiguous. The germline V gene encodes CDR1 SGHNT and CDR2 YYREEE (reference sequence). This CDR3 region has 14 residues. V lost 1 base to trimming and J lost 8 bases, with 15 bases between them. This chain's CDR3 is CASSLFLGGNGYTF. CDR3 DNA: TGTGCCAGCAGCTTGTTTCTTGGTGGGAACGGCTACACCTTC.

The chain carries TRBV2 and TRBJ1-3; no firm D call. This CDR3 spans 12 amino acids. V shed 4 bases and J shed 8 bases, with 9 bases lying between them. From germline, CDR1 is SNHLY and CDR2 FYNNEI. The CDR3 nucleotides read TGTGCCAGCAGTGCCCCAGGTGACACCATATATTTT. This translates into CASSAPGDTIYF.

The chain's CDR3 is CASSAPRPHSGTGELFF. As DNA, the CDR3 is TGTGCCAGCAGCGCGCCCAGACCCCATAGTGGCACCGGGGAGCTGTTTTTT. The rearrangement links TRBV7-3 to TRBJ2-2; D gene uncertain. The germline CDR1 and CDR2 sequences are SGHTA and FQGTGA. The V end was cut by 5 bases, the J end by 4 bases, with 20 bases between. There are 17 residues in the CDR3. Full variable domain (outside the CDR3, taken from reference TRBV7-3 and TRBJ2-2): GAGVSQTPSNKVTEKGKYVELRCDPISGHTALYWYRQSLGQGPEFLIYFQGTGAADDSGLPNDRFFAVRPEGSVSTLKIQRTERGDSAVYLCASSAPRPHSGTGELFFGEGSRLTVL.

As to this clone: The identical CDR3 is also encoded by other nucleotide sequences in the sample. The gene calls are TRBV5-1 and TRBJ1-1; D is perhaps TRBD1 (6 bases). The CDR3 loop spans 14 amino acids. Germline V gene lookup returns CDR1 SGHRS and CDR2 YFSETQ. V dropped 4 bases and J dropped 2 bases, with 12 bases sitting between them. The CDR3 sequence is CASSLQGSNTEAFF. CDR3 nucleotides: TGCGCCAGCAGCCTACAGGGTTCTAACACTGAAGCTTTCTTT.

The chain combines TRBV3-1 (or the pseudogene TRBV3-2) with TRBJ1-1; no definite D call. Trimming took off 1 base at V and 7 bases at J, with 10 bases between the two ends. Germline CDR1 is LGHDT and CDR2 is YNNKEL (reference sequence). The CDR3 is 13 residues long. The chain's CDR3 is CASSQVQKSEAFF. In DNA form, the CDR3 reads TGTGCCAGCAGCCAAGTACAGAAGAGTGAAGCTTTCTTT.

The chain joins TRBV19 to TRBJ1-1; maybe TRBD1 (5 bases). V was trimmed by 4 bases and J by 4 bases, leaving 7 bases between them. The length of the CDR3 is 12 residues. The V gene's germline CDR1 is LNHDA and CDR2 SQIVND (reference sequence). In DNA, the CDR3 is TGTGCCAGTAGTAACCAGGGCACTGAAGCTTTCTTT. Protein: CASSNQGTEAFF. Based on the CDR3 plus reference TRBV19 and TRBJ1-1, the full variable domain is DGGITQSPKYLFRKEGQNVTLSCEQNLNHDAMYWYRQDPGQGLRLIYYSQIVNDFQKGDIAEGYSVSREKKESFPLTVTSAQKNPTAFYLCASSNQGTEAFFGQGTRLTVV.

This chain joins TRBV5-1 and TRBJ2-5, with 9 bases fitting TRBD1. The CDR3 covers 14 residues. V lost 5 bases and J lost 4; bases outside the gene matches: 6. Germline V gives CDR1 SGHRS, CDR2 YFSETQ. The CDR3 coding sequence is TGCGCCAGCAGGGAGACAGGGGGTCGAGAGACCCAGTACTTC. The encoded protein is CASRETGGRETQYF.

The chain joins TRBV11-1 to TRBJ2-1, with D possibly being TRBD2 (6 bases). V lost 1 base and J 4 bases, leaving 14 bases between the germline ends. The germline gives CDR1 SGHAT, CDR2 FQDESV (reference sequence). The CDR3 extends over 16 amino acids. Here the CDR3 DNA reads TGTGCCAGCAGCTTAGAGGGACCGCGGGGATACAATGAGCAGTTCTTC. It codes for CASSLEGPRGYNEQFF. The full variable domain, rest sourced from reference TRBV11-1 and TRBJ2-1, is EAEVAQSPRYKITEKSQAVAFWCDPISGHATLYWYRQILGQGPELLVQFQDESVVDDSQLPKDRFSAERLKGVDSTLKIQPAELGDSAMYLCASSLEGPRGYNEQFFGPGTRLTVL.

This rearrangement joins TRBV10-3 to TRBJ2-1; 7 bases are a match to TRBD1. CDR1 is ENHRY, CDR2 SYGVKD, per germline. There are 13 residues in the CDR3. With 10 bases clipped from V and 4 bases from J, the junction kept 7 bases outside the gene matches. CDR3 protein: CATRDSSYNEQFF. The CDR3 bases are TGTGCCACCCGGGACAGTAGTTACAATGAGCAGTTCTTC.

The chain's CDR3 is CASSSTPGDYGYTF. CDR3 nucleotide sequence: TGCGCCAGCAGCTCAACACCGGGGGACTATGGCTACACCTTC. The rearrangement links TRBV5-1 to TRBJ1-2, with D possibly matching TRBD1 (5 bases). The CDR3 length is 14 residues. V lost 3 bases to trimming and J lost 3 bases, with 12 bases between them. CDR1 and CDR2 (germline): SGHRS, YFSETQ.

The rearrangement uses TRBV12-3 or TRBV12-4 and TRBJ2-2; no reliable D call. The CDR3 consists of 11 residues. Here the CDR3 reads CAVGSTGELFF. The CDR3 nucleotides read TGTGCAGTAGGTAGCACCGGGGAGCTGTTTTTT.

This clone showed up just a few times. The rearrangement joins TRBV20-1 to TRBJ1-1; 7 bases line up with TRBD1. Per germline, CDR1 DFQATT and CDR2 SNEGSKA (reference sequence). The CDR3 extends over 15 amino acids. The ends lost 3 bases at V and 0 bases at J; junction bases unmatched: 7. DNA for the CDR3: TGCAGTGCTAGTGGGGGGACAGTAATGAACACTGAAGCTTTCTTT. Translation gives CSASGGTVMNTEAFF.

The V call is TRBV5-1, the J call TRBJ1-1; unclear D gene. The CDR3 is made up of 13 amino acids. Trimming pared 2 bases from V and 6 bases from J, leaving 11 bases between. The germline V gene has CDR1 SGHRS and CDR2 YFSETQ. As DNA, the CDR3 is TGCGCCAGCAGCTTAGGGCATAGGCCTGAAGCTTTCTTT. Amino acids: CASSLGHRPEAFF.

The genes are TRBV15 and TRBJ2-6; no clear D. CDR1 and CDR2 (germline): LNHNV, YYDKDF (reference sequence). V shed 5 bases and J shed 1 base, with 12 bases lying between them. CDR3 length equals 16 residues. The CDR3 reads CATSSRARSGANVLTF. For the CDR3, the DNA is TGTGCCACCAGCTCTCGGGCCAGGTCTGGGGCCAACGTCCTGACTTTC.

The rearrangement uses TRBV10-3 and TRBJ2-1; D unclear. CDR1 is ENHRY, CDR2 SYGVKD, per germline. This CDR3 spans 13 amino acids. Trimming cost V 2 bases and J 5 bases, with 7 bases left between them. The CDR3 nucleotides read TGTGCCATCAGTGAGCGAGTTGACAATGAGCAGTTCTTC. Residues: CAISERVDNEQFF.

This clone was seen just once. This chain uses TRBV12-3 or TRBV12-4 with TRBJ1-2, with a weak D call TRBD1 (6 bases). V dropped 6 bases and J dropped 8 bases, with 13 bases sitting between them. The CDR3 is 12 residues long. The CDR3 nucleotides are TGTGCCAGCAGCTACAGGGCGCGCGGCTACACCTTC. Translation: CASSYRARGYTF.

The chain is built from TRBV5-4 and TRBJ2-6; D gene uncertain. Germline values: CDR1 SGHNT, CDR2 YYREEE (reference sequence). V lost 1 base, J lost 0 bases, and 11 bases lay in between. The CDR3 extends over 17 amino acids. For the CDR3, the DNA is TGTGCCAGCAGCTTGCCGGGTTTAAGCTCTGGGGCCAACGTCCTGACTTTC. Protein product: CASSLPGLSSGANVLTF.